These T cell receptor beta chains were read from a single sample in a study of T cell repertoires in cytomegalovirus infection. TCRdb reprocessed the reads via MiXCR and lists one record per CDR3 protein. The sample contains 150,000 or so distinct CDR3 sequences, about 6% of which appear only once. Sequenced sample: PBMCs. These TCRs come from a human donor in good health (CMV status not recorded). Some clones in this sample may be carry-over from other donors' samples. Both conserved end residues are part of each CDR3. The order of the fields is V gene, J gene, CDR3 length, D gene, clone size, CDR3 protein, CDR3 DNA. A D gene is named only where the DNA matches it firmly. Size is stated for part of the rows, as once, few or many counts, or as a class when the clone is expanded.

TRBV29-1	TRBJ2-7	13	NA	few	CSVAADPTGEQYF	TGCAGCGTTGCCGCGGACCCGACCGGGGAGCAGTACTTC
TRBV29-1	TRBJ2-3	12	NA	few	CSVEWGTDTQYF	TGCAGCGTTGAATGGGGCACAGATACGCAGTATTTT
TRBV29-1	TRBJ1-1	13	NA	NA	CSVEAQVGTEAFF	TGCAGCGTTGAAGCCCAGGTGGGCACTGAAGCTTTCTTT
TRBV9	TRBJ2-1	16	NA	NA	CASSVEAVVVGNEQFF	TGTGCCAGCAGCGTAGAGGCCGTCGTGGTAGGGAATGAGCAGTTCTTC
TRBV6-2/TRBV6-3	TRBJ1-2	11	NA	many	CASSYNYGYTF	TGTGCCAGCAGTTACAACTATGGCTACACCTTC
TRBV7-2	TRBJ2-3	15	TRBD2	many	CASSLTSEVTDTQYF	TGTGCCAGCAGCTTAACTAGCGAGGTAACAGATACGCAGTATTTT
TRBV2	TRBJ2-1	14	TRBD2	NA	CASKAGEVYNEQFF	TGTGCCAGCAAGGCGGGGGAAGTCTACAATGAGCAGTTCTTC
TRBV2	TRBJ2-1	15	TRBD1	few	CASTGPQGAYNEQFF	TGTGCCAGCACAGGGCCACAGGGGGCATACAATGAGCAGTTCTTC
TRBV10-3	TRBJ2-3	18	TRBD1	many	CAISESPIGTAFTDTQYF	TGTGCCATCAGTGAGTCGCCGATCGGGACAGCTTTCACAGATACGCAGTATTTT
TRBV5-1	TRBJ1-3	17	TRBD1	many	CASRKNSGTGDGNTIYF	TGCGCCAGCAGAAAAAATTCCGGGACAGGAGATGGAAACACCATATATTTT
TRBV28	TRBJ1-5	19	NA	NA	CASTLHSYTGLRGNQPQHF	TGTGCCAGCACTCTACACAGTTACACAGGGCTCCGGGGCAATCAGCCCCAGCATTTT
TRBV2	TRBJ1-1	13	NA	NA	CASRLDWNTEAFF	TGTGCCAGCAGACTGGACTGGAACACTGAAGCTTTCTTT
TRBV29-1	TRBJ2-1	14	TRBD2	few	CSVGGLAGRNEQFF	TGCAGCGTTGGGGGACTAGCGGGGCGAAATGAGCAGTTCTTC
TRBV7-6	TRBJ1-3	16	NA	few	CASSLVVVSPGNTIYF	TGTGCCAGCAGCTTAGTTGTGGTTAGCCCTGGAAACACCATATATTTT
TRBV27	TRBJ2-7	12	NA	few	CASSFRGYEQYF	TGTGCCAGCAGTTTCCGGGGCTACGAGCAGTACTTC
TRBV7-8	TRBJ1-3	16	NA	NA	CASSLGLRGFGNTIYF	TGTGCCAGCAGCTTGGGCCTCAGGGGATTTGGAAACACCATATATTTT
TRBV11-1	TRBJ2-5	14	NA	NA	CASSTGPGQETQYF	TGTGCCAGCAGCACGGGACCGGGGCAAGAGACCCAGTACTTC
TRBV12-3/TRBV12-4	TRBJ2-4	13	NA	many	CASSLDHLGIQYF	TGTGCCAGCAGTTTAGATCACCTAGGCATTCAGTACTTC
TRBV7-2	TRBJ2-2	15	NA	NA	CASSGQSTNTGELFF	TGTGCCAGCAGCGGTCAGAGTACGAACACCGGGGAGCTGTTTTTT
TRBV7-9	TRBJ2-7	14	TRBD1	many	CASSRDRAAYEQYF	TGTGCCAGCAGCAGGGACAGGGCTGCCTACGAGCAGTACTTC
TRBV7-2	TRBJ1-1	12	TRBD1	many	CASTGTGGLAFF	TGTGCCAGCACCGGGACAGGCGGTTTGGCTTTCTTT
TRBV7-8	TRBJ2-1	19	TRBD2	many	CASSLELAGGAPLYNEQFF	TGTGCCAGCAGCCTAGAACTAGCGGGGGGGGCCCCACTATACAATGAGCAGTTCTTC
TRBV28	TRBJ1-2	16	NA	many	CASSIHPGSPHYGYTF	TGTGCCAGCAGTATCCATCCAGGGAGCCCCCACTATGGCTACACCTTC
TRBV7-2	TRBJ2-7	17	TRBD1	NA	CASSLRRDRGSPYEQYF	TGTGCCAGCAGCTTACGCCGGGACAGGGGTAGTCCCTACGAGCAGTACTTC
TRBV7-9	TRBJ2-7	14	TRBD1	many	CASRTGTGRSEQYF	TGTGCCAGCAGGACCGGGACAGGGCGAAGTGAGCAGTACTTC
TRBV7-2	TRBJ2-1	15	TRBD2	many	CASSSRLAGDNEQFF	TGTGCCAGCAGCTCCCGACTAGCGGGGGACAATGAGCAGTTCTTC
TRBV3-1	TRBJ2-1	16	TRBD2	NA	CASSPTSGGQNNEQFF	TGTGCCAGCAGCCCTACGTCGGGGGGGCAAAACAATGAGCAGTTCTTC
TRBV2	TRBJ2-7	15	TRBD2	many	CASSEARGGRGEQYF	TGTGCCAGCAGTGAAGCACGGGGGGGCCGGGGCGAGCAGTACTTC
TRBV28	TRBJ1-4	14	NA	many	CASGGGFESEKLFF	TGTGCCAGCGGGGGAGGATTCGAGAGTGAAAAACTGTTTTTT
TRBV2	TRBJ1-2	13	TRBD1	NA	CASTLGQGLGYTF	TGTGCCAGCACCCTAGGACAGGGTCTTGGCTACACCTTC
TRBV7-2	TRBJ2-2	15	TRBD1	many	CASSVNTGGTGELFF	TGTGCCAGCAGCGTGAATACAGGGGGCACCGGGGAGCTGTTTTTT
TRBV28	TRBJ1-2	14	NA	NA	CARRLWLGGPGYTF	TGTGCCCGCCGTTTATGGTTGGGGGGTCCTGGCTACACCTTC
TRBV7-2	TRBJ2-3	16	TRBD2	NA	CASSSKTSGGTDTQYF	TGTGCCAGCAGCTCCAAGACTAGCGGGGGAACAGATACGCAGTATTTT
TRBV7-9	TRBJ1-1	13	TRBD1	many	CASSVGQDTEAFF	TGTGCCAGCAGCGTTGGACAGGACACTGAAGCTTTCTTT
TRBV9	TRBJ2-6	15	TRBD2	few	CASSREGSGANVLTF	TGTGCCAGCAGCCGGGAGGGCTCTGGGGCCAACGTCCTGACTTTC
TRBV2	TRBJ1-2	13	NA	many	CASSRLQGVGYTF	TGTGCCAGCAGTAGACTTCAGGGTGTTGGCTACACCTTC
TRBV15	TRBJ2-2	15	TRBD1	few	CATSRVRTGPGELFF	TGTGCCACCAGCAGAGTGCGGACAGGCCCCGGGGAGCTGTTTTTT
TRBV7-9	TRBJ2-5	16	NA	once	CASSLAGQTGQETQYF	TGTGCCAGCAGCTTAGCCGGGCAGACCGGCCAAGAGACCCAGTACTTC
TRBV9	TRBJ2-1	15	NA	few	CASSVGSGRINEQFF	TGTGCCAGCAGCGTAGGGTCCGGTCGGATCAATGAGCAGTTCTTC
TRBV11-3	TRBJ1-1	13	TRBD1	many	CASSSDRGPEAFF	TGTGCCAGCAGCTCGGACAGGGGACCTGAAGCTTTCTTT
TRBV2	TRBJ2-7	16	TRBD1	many	CASRAIRDRGPYEQYF	TGTGCCAGCAGGGCTATCCGGGACAGGGGGCCGTACGAGCAGTACTTC
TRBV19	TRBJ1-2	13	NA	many	CASSYHSDYGYTF	TGTGCCAGTAGTTATCACAGCGACTATGGCTACACCTTC
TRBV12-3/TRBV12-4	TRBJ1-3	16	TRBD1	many	CASSLGTGGSGNTIYF	TGTGCCAGCAGTTTAGGGACAGGGGGCTCTGGAAACACCATATATTTT
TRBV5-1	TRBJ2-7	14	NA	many	CASSATKVLDEQYF	TGCGCCAGCAGCGCGACTAAGGTACTAGACGAGCAGTACTTC
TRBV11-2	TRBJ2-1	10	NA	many	CASSFSEQFF	TGTGCCAGCAGCTTTAGTGAGCAGTTCTTC
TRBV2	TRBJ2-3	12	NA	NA	CASSARVDTQYF	TGTGCCAGCAGTGCTAGGGTAGATACGCAGTATTTT
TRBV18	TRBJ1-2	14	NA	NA	CASSPDRANYGYTF	TGTGCCAGCTCACCGGACAGAGCTAACTATGGCTACACCTTC
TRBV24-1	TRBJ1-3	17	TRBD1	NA	CATSVPGQRSPGNTIYF	TGTGCCACCAGTGTTCCGGGACAGAGGAGCCCTGGAAACACCATATATTTT
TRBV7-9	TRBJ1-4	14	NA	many	CASSLAATNEKLFF	TGTGCCAGCAGCTTGGCAGCAACTAATGAAAAACTGTTTTTT
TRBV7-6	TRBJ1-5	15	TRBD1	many	CASSRTGDSNQPQHF	TGTGCCAGCAGCAGGACAGGGGATAGCAATCAGCCCCAGCATTTT
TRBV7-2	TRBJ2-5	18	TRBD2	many	CASSTEVLAARWGETQYF	TGTGCCAGCAGCACCGAGGTTCTAGCGGCCCGATGGGGAGAGACCCAGTACTTC
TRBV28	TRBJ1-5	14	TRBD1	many	CASRRDRLNQPQHF	TGTGCCAGCAGGCGGGACAGATTGAACCAGCCCCAGCATTTT
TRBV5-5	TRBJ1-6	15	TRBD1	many	CASSPGTGSNSPLHF	TGTGCCAGCAGCCCAGGGACAGGGTCTAACTCACCCCTCCACTTT
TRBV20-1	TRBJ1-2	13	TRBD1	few	CSAPGTGGDGYTF	TGCAGTGCTCCAGGGACAGGGGGCGATGGCTACACCTTC